This note documents a single T cell receptor beta chain sequence. CDR3 length: 12 amino acids. V lost 6 bases to trimming and J lost 6 bases, with 9 bases between them. The germline V gene encodes CDR1 SNHLY and CDR2 FYNNEI. These data come from a study of shared clonotypes between healthy human individuals. Clones were sequenced by immunoSEQ multiplex PCR, and TCRdb holds only the in-frame ones, with some missing. The sample holds about 490,000 clones; about 84% are singletons and the top ten take roughly 13%. Sequencing was performed on PBMCs. The receptor's source is a woman in her thirties or forties in good health. Some clones in this sample may be carry-over from other donors' samples. This chain uses TRBV2 with TRBJ2-1; D is ambiguous. This CDR3 reads CASRSDGNEQFF. The CDR3, as DNA: TGTGCCAGCAGAAGCGATGGCAATGAGCAGTTCTTC.